These 9 T cell receptor beta chains came from one sample sequenced in a study of low-dose radiotherapy and immunotherapy resistance in tumors. TRAV- and TRBV-specific primers primed first-strand cDNA, covering alpha and beta chains. With a V-primer adapter and a constant-region primer, TCRs were amplified for approximately 19 PCR cycles. Each CDR3 protein gets one entry after TCRdb re-called the reads with MiXCR. The sample holds 30,000 to 40,000 distinct CDR3 sequences, less than 25% seen once. Noted time point: after trial treatment. Treatment indicated: LDRT plus nivolumab, ipilimumab, low-dose cyclophosphamide and aspirin (RACIN trial). The sample here was PBMCs, taken after low-dose radiotherapy plus immunotherapy. The receptors originated from a female donor with ovarian cancer.

This chain connects TRBV5-4 to TRBJ2-5; 8 bases are a match to TRBD2. The CDR3 contains 17 residues. V was clipped by 1 base and J by 1 base; unmatched bases: 9. Germline CDR1 SGHNT, CDR2 YYREEE (reference sequence). DNA of the CDR3: TGTGCCAGCAGCTTGCCTTATCCTAGCGGGTCCCAAGAGACCCAGTACTTC. It translates to CASSLPYPSGSQETQYF.

The genes are TRBV7-2 and TRBJ1-5, with D unclear. The V end lost 3 bases, the J end lost 7 bases, and 16 bases lay between the germline ends. The germline gives CDR1 SGHTA, CDR2 FQGNSA. CDR3 length equals 15 residues. This CDR3 reads CASSLGVRGAQPQHF. The CDR3 coding sequence is TGTGCCAGCAGCTTGGGTGTGCGGGGAGCCCAGCCCCAGCATTTT.

This clonotype was counted at least ten times. V is TRBV26 and J is TRBJ2-1; the table names TRBD2, a call not compared with the DNA. TRBV26 is tagged as a pseudogene. The CDR3 spans 15 residues. The CDR3 protein is CASSPPLGTTNEQFF. CDR3 DNA: TGTGCCAGCAGTCCGCCGCTAGGGACCACAAATGAGCAGTTCTTC.

This clonotype was recorded at least ten times. The chain is built from TRBV20-1 and TRBJ1-5; D call uncertain. Per germline, CDR1 DFQATT and CDR2 SNEGSKA (reference sequence). The CDR3 loop spans 15 amino acids. V dropped 0 bases and J dropped 0 bases, with 9 bases sitting between them. CDR3 loop: CSARDPRYSNQPQHF. The CDR3 DNA sequence: TGCAGTGCTAGAGATCCGAGATATAGCAATCAGCCCCAGCATTTT.

This clonotype was counted ten times or more. This chain links TRBV27 with TRBJ1-5; D ambiguous. The length of the CDR3 is 18 residues. The V end was cut by 8 bases, the J end by 4 bases, with 27 bases between. CDR1 MNHEY and CDR2 SMNVEV come from the germline V gene (reference sequence). CDR3 sequence: CASPRPLIVNVVNQPQHF. In DNA, the CDR3 is TGTGCCAGCCCACGGCCCCTAATCGTAAATGTGGTGAATCAGCCCCAGCATTTT.

This clonotype was seen at least ten times. This chain links TRBV9 with TRBJ2-2, with 8 bases aligning to TRBD1. Germline CDR1 SGDLS, CDR2 YYNGEE. The CDR3 is 16 residues long. V lost 6 bases to trimming and J lost 6 bases; unmatched junction nucleotides: 13. The CDR3 bases are TGTGCCAGCACCAAGGATCGAGCAGGGGGCTCCGGGGAGCTGTTTTTT. It specifies CASTKDRAGGSGELFF. The variable domain in full, with the rest retrieved from reference TRBV9 and TRBJ2-2, is DSGVTQTPKHLITATGQRVTLRCSPRSGDLSVYWYQQSLDQGLQFLIQYYNGEERAKGNILERFSAQQFPDLHSELNLSSLELGDSALYFCASTKDRAGGSGELFFGEGSRLTVL.

This clonotype was seen many times. The chain recombines TRBV6-5 with TRBJ2-1; D may correspond to TRBD1 or TRBD2 (5 bases each). The germline V gene encodes CDR1 MNHEY and CDR2 SVGAGI. Trimming cost V 1 base and J 3 bases, with 19 bases left between them. This CDR3 is 18 amino acids long. CDR3 nucleotide sequence: TGTGCCAGCAGTTACTTAAATTTTGGGGGTGGGGGCTACAATGAGCAGTTCTTC. The encoded protein is CASSYLNFGGGGYNEQFF.

As for this clonotype: A read error likely explains this, since a far larger clone differs by one base. J is TRBJ1-1 and V is TRBV5-8; D not certain. CDR1 and CDR2 from the germline V gene are SGHTS and YDEGEE. There are 13 residues in the CDR3. The CDR3 sequence: CARSAGIKPEAFF. DNA for the CDR3: TGTGCCCGCAGCGCCGGGATTAAGCCTGAAGCTTTCTTT.

This clonotype was observed at least ten times. The rearrangement links TRBV20-1 to TRBJ2-5; 8 bases match TRBD2. In germline, CDR1 is DFQATT, CDR2 SNEGSKA (reference sequence). Trimming cost V 1 base and J 5 bases; bases outside gene matches: 6. There are 14 residues in the CDR3. The CDR3 sequence is CSARGSGGDETQYF. CDR3 nucleotides: TGCAGTGCTAGAGGATCGGGGGGGGATGAGACCCAGTACTTC.